This T cell receptor (beta chain) was captured by sequencing in a study of cytomegalovirus exposure and HLA in healthy donors. General observations from the study: Confirmation in vitro established that a few CMV-associated chains were specific for CMV antigens.

PCR amplification relied on 60 Vbeta primers (plus 13 Jbeta primers). Libraries were prepared by immunoSEQ multiplex PCR; TCRdb keeps only in-frame clonotypes and omits some of them. The sample has under 200,000 clones, over 60% seen once. V lost 6 bases to trimming and J lost 4 bases; unmatched junction nucleotides: 12. CDR1 is MDHEN and CDR2 is SYDVKM in the germline V gene. The CDR3 extends over 16 amino acids. In regard to this clone: Its antigen is not identified.

This chain links TRBV28 with TRBJ2-1, with 7 bases matching TRBD2. Sequencing was performed on PBMCs. The sequence came from a man aged 50 to 59 in good health and CMV-seropositive. The CDR3 loop reads CASSPVAGVTYNEQFF. CDR3 nucleotide sequence: TGTGCCAGCAGCCCCGTAGCGGGCGTAACTTACAATGAGCAGTTCTTC.